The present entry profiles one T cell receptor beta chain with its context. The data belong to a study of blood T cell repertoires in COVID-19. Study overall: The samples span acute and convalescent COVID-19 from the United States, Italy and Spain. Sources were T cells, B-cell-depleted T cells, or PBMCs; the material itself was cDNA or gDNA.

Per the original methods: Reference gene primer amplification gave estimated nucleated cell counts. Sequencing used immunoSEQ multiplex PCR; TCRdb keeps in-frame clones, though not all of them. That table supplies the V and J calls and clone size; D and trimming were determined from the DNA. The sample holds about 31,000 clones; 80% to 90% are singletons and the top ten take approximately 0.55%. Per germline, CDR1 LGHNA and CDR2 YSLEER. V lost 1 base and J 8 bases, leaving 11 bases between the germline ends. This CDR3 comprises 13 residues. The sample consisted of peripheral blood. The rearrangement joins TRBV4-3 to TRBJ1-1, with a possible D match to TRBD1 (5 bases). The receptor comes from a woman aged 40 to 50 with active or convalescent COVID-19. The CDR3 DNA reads TGCGCCAGCAGCCAAGCCAGGAACAGGGAAGCTTTCTTT. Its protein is CASSQARNREAFF.